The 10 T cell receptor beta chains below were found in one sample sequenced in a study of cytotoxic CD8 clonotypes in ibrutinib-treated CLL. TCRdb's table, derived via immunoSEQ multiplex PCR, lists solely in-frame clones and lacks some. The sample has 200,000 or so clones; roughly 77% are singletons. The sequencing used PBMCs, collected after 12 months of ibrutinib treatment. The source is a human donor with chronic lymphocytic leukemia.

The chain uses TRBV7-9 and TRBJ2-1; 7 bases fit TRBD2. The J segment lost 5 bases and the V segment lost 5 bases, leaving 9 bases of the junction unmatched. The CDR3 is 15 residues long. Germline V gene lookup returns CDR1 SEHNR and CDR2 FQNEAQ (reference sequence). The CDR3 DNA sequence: TGTGCCAGCAGCAGGCGGGAGTCTCCTCACAATGAGCAGTTCTTC. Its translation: CASSRRESPHNEQFF.

The CDR3 DNA sequence: TGTGCCAGCAGTTTGGTGCCCGGGGCAGGCACCTCAACTAATGAAAAACTGTTTTTT. Translation gives CASSLVPGAGTSTNEKLFF. The rearrangement joins TRBV28 to TRBJ1-4; D possibly corresponds to TRBD1 (5 bases). V lost 3 bases and J lost 0, with 20 bases in between. Germline CDR1 and CDR2: MDHEN and SYDVKM. This CDR3 contains 19 residues.

The CDR3 DNA reads as TGTGCCTGGAACAGGAACGGGGGGGAGACCCAGTACTTC. Protein: CAWNRNGGETQYF. The chain employs TRBV30 and TRBJ2-5, with 7 bases aligning to TRBD2. V shed 4 bases and J 5 bases; nucleotides not matched to a gene: 7. Germline assignment: CDR1 GTSNPN and CDR2 SVGIG (reference sequence). The CDR3 has 13 residues.

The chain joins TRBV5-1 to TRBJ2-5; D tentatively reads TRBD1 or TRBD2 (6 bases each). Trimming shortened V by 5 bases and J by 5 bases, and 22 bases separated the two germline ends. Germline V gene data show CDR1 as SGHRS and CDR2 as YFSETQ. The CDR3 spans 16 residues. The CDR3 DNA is TGCGCCAGCAGAAACGGGGGATCAGGGGCAGGCGAGACCCAGTACTTC. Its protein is CASRNGGSGAGETQYF.

The CDR3 coding sequence is TGTGCTAGTGGCCGCACAATCGGGGAGCCCCAGCATTTT. Residues: CASGRTIGEPQHF. V and J are TRBV12-5 and TRBJ1-5; no clear D gene. This CDR3 has 13 amino acids. CDR1 is LGHNT and CDR2 is FRNRAP in the germline V gene. Deletions cut 6 bases from V and 8 bases from J, with 14 bases between.

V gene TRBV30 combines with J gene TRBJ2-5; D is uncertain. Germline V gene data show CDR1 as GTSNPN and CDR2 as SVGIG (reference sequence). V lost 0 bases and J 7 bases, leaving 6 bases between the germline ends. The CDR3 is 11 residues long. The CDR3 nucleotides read TGTGCCTGGAGTGTACAAAGGACCCAGTACTTC. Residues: CAWSVQRTQYF. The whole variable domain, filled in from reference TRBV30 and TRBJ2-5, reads SQTIHQWPATLVQPVGSPLSLECTVEGTSNPNLYWYRQAAGRGLQLLFYSVGIGQISSEVPQNLSASRPQDRQFILSSKKLLLSDSGFYLCAWSVQRTQYFGPGTRLLVL.

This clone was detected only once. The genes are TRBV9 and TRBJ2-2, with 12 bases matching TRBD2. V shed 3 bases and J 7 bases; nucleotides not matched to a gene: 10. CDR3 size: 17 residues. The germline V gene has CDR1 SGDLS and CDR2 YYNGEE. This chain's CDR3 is CASSAESGLAGSGELFF. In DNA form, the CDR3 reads TGTGCCAGCAGCGCCGAAAGCGGACTAGCGGGAAGCGGGGAGCTGTTTTTT.

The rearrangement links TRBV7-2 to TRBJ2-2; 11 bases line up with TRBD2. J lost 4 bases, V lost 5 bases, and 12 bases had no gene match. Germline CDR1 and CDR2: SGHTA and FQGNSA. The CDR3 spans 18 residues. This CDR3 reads CASSPPGLAGGTTGELFF. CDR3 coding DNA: TGTGCCAGCAGCCCTCCGGGCCTAGCGGGGGGAACCACCGGGGAGCTGTTTTTT.

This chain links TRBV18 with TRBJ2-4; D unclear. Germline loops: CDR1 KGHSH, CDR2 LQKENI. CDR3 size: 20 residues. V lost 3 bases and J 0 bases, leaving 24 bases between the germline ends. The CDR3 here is CASSPRGMARSELAKNIQYF. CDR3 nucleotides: TGTGCCAGCTCACCGCGAGGAATGGCCCGATCAGAACTAGCCAAAAACATTCAGTACTTC.

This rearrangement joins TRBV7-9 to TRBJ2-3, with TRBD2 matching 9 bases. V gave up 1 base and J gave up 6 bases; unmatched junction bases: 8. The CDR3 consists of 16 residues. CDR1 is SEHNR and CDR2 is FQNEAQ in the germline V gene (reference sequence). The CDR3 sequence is CASSLGVAGVSDTQYF. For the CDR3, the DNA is TGTGCCAGCAGCTTAGGGGTAGCGGGAGTTTCCGATACGCAGTATTTT.